This T cell receptor beta chain was retrieved from a study of vaccination and CD4 T cells after COVID-19 (dated by TCRdb to the early 2020s). A note on the overall study: The convalescent cohort comprised six males and four females, including two Hispanic individuals, seven Caucasians, two Asians and one multiracial person. Post-COVID blood samples from convalescent patients were collected a median of 101 days after diagnosis, with a range of 35 to 161 days. Post-vaccine blood samples were collected a median of approximately 72 days after the second vaccine dose, ranging from about 13 to 241 days. The spike-specific CD4+ TCR repertoire was compared before and after mRNA vaccination in around ten COVID-19 convalescent patients and a few infection-naive healthy vaccine recipients. Participants got two doses of the Pfizer-BioNTech BNT162b2 vaccine (n=8) or two doses of the Moderna mRNA-1273 vaccine (n=2). For stimulating the cultures, overlapping spike peptide pools were used, derived from SARS-CoV-2 as well as from the common cold coronaviruses HCoV-NL63, HCoV-OC43 and HCoV-229E. Control cultures received a CEFX viral epitope pool as the positive control, an HIV-1 Nef peptide pool as the negative control, or no peptide. In an earlier paper using these donors, memory CD4+ T cell crossreactivity between SARS-CoV-2 and common cold coronavirus spike proteins was assessed at the TCR clonotype level. The full study reports these points: The study included relatively few convalescent patients and did not analyze early timepoints after natural infection. Among convalescent patients, a median about 90% of the SARS-CoV-2-reactive clones seen after vaccination appeared only after vaccination, which suggests priming specific to the vaccine. An increase in the median number of SARS-CoV-2-reactive clonotypes from 20 to 25 after infection to roughly 38 after vaccination was observed, but the change was not found to be significant. Of the vaccine-specific clones found in convalescent patients, nearly all (304 of 307) were mono-reactive for SARS-CoV-2 spike instead of being cross-reactive with common cold coronaviruses.

Comment on this clonotype: Its antigen is not yet known. One base away there is no much larger clone; base qualities are not given.

Read against the paper, the sample's treatment or condition label means: approximately 10-day PBMC culture with coronavirus spike peptide pools or control peptides (ViraFEST assay). CD4+ T cells from unexposed donors were collected before the COVID-19 pandemic (2011-2018). The ViraFEST assay was used in the study, in which antigen-specific T cells were expanded with peptide pools and expanded clonotypes were subsequently identified by TCR sequencing. Approximately 2.1 million PBMCs per well were cultured in IMDM with 5% human AB serum and 8.5 to 10 IU/ml IL-2, plus 10 ug/ml peptide pools. On days 3 and 7, half of the culture medium was replaced with fresh IL-2-containing medium. CD4+ T cells were isolated after about 10 days of culture through negative selection using the EasySep CD4+ T cell isolation kit. As cell numbers permitted, CD4+ T cells from unexposed donors were tested for reactivity to SARS-CoV-2 S and N and to four common cold coronavirus spike pools. Ficoll-Paque Plus gradient centrifugation was used to isolate PBMCs from whole blood, and the isolated PBMCs were then either used fresh or cryopreserved at -140C. Triplicate wells were generally used for each culture condition. Leukapheresis product for the unexposed donors was purchased commercially.

Library creation used PCR. DNA from cultured CD4+ T cells was subjected to TCR sequencing with the Oncomine TCR Beta short-read assay at the Johns Hopkins FTIC core. Genomic DNA was extracted from the cultured CD4+ T cells with the QIAamp micro DNA kit. The Oncomine TCR Beta libraries from cultured CD4+ T cells were pooled using unique dual indexes and then sequenced on an Illumina iSeq 100. The published analysis was carried out like this. Non-productive sequences were filtered out, and CDR3s that did not start with C, did not end with F or W, or were shorter than 7 amino acids were discarded. Antigen-specific clonotypes were identified with the MANAFEST web application by comparing peptide-stimulated wells with reference and other culture wells. To be called positive, a clone needed an FDR below 0.05, an odds ratio above 5, and a productive frequency above 0.1% in at least two of three replicate wells. A clonotype counted as cross-reactive if it showed significant expansion both in the SARS-CoV-2 spike wells and in at least one common cold coronavirus spike condition. Levenshtein distances (stringdist) and unrooted phylogenetic trees (ape) in R version 3.6.1 were used to assess CDR3 homology. TCRdb took the public reads, trimmed them with fastp at Q25, ran MiXCR for clone calling and kept in-frame beta chains. Each entry merges the rows of one CDR3 protein and shows their most common DNA and genes. The V and J calls, along with clone size, are taken from TCRdb and not from the paper's own processing. The sample records 8,500 to 9,500 distinct CDR3 sequences, roughly a third of which are singletons. The ten biggest clones cover about 40% of the sample.

Trimming removed 4 bases from V and 4 bases from J, leaving 8 bases between the germline ends. The germline V gene (reference sequence) specifies GTSNPN as CDR1 and SVGIG as CDR2. The CDR3 measures 12 amino acids from cysteine to phenylalanine. Here the CDR3 DNA is all that survives: 36 bases in frame from base 1. This clonotype originated in a human donor in good health. The chain was built from TRBV30 and TRBJ1-5; the D segment could be TRBD1, given 5 matching bases. Sequenced sample: CD4+ T cells from blood, cultured in vitro. This receptor carries the CDR3 CAWTEGNQPQHF. Here is the DNA: TGTGCCTGGACGGAGGGGAATCAGCCCCAGCATTTT.